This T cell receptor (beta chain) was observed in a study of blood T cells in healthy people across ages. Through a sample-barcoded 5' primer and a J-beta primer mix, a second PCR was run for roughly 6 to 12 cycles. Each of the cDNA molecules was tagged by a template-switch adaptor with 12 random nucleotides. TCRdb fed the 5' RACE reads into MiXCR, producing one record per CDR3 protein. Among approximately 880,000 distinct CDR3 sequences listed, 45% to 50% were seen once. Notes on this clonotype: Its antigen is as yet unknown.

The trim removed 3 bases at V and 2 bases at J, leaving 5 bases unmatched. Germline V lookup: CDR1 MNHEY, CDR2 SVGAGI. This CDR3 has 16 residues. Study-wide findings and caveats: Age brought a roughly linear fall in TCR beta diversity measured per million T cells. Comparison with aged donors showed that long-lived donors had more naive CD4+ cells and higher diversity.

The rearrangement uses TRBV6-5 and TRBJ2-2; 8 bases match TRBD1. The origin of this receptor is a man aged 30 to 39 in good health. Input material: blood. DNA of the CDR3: TGTGCCAGCAGTTATAGGGCAGGGGGCAACACCGGGGAGCTGTTTTTT. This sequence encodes CASSYRAGGNTGELFF.